Below are 23 T cell receptor beta chains sequenced from a single sample in a study of beta chain features in type 1 diabetes. Study-level results: Type 1 diabetes patients showed a moderate but significant shortening of TCRB CDR3s in all four CD4+ subsets.

Antigens for these TCRs are unknown. cDNA synthesis used the whole RNA isolate, giving expressed TCRB sequences. Data came from immunoSEQ multiplex PCR; TCRdb stores just in-frame clones and leaves some out. The sample shows 20,000 to 25,000 clones, roughly two thirds of them seen only once. The sample consisted of stem cell memory CD4+ T cells from blood. All receptors come from a woman in her 40s with type 1 diabetes.

This clone came up a few times. V gene TRBV15 combines with J gene TRBJ2-1, with a possible D match to TRBD1 (5 bases). Germline V gene sequence: CDR1 LNHNV, CDR2 YYDKDF (reference sequence). The CDR3 sequence is 16 residues long. V was shortened by 0 bases and J by 6 bases, with 15 bases between the two germline ends. The CDR3 loop is CATSRDWGIIGNEQFF. CDR3 nucleotide sequence: TGTGCCACCAGCAGAGATTGGGGCATTATAGGCAATGAGCAGTTCTTC.

This chain joins TRBV4-2 and TRBJ1-3, with D maybe TRBD1 (6 bases). The germline gives CDR1 LGHNA, CDR2 YNFKEQ. Trimming pared 4 bases from V and 4 bases from J, leaving 17 bases between. The CDR3 is 16 residues long. The CDR3 sequence is CASSLRGSGLGNTIYF. CDR3 bases: TGTGCCAGCAGCCTCAGGGGTTCTGGTCTCGGAAACACCATATATTTT.

The J gene is TRBJ2-3, the V gene TRBV9; D remains ambiguous. Germline V lookup: CDR1 SGDLS, CDR2 YYNGEE. The CDR3 is 17 amino acids. V lost 4 bases, J lost 0 bases, and 18 bases lay in between. The CDR3 DNA is TGTGCCAGCAGCCCAAGACCAATGACTCCGAGCACAGATACGCAGTATTTT. Amino acid sequence: CASSPRPMTPSTDTQYF.

The chain employs TRBV7-8 and TRBJ2-3; 11 bases line up with TRBD2. The CDR3 length is 16 residues. Germline values: CDR1 SGHVS, CDR2 FQNEAQ. V trimming: 4 bases; J trimming: 6 bases; junction bases outside the gene matches: 9. The CDR3: CASSSRLAGKTDTQYF. The CDR3 DNA reads TGTGCCAGCAGCTCCCGACTAGCGGGGAAAACGGATACGCAGTATTTT.

This sequence joins TRBV11-2 and TRBJ1-4, with unresolved D. CDR1 SGHAT and CDR2 FQNNGV come from the germline V gene. The V end lost 4 bases, the J end lost 8 bases, and 20 bases lay between the germline ends. The CDR3 sequence is 16 residues long. In nucleotides, the CDR3 is TGTGCCAGCAGCTCGAGAGGGCTCTCAGAGGGCGAAAAACTGTTTTTT. Protein product: CASSSRGLSEGEKLFF.

V usage is TRBV10-3 and J usage is TRBJ2-5; tentatively, D is TRBD1 (5 bases). The germline CDR1 and CDR2 sequences are ENHRY and SYGVKD. Trimming removed 0 bases from V and 2 bases from J, with 16 bases in between. CDR3 length: 17 amino acids. CDR3 region: CAISESQGVLGQETQYF. CDR3 coding DNA: TGTGCCATCAGTGAGTCCCAAGGGGTCTTAGGGCAAGAGACCCAGTACTTC.

The J gene is TRBJ1-5, the V gene TRBV2, with TRBD1 identical over 7 bases. This CDR3 comprises 16 residues. Looked up from germline, CDR1 is SNHLY and CDR2 is FYNNEI. With 1 base clipped from V and 6 bases from J, the junction kept 9 bases outside the gene matches. This chain's CDR3 is CASSEERAGGSQPQHF. CDR3 in DNA: TGTGCCAGCAGTGAAGAGCGAGCAGGGGGGAGTCAGCCCCAGCATTTT.

In its sample, this clone was seen a few times. Here the CDR3 DNA reads TGTGCCAGCAGGCGGGACAGGATATCCACTGAAGCTTTCTTT. The encoded protein is CASRRDRISTEAFF. The rearrangement uses TRBV5-8 and TRBJ1-1, with 8 bases identical to TRBD1. Losses at the gene ends were 5 bases for V and 4 bases for J; bases not matched to a gene: 7. This CDR3 is 14 amino acids long. The germline CDR1 and CDR2 sequences are SGHTS and YDEGEE.

The gene calls are TRBV10-3 and TRBJ1-5; unclear D gene. The CDR3 loop spans 16 amino acids. V dropped 4 bases and J dropped 6 bases, with 19 bases sitting between them. CDR1 and CDR2 from the germline V gene are ENHRY and SYGVKD. The CDR3 region is CAISVFGQSEGQPQHF. The DNA for the CDR3 is TGTGCCATCAGTGTCTTTGGCCAATCTGAGGGTCAGCCCCAGCATTTT.

This chain joins TRBV2 and TRBJ1-6; D remains ambiguous. V was trimmed by 4 bases and J by 10 bases, leaving 5 bases between them. CDR1 SNHLY and CDR2 FYNNEI come from the germline V gene. The CDR3 has 11 amino acids. The CDR3 nucleotides read TGTGCCAGCAGTGTACAATCACCCCTCCACTTT. Protein product: CASSVQSPLHF.

This clone was recorded a few times. This chain connects TRBV7-2 to TRBJ1-1; possible D gene TRBD1, 6 bases. This CDR3 is built from 13 residues. Trimming removed 4 bases at V and 6 bases at J, with 12 bases between. In germline, CDR1 is SGHTA, CDR2 FQGNSA. CDR3 sequence reads: CASSSTGWAEAFF. The CDR3 DNA sequence: TGTGCCAGCAGCTCTACAGGGTGGGCTGAAGCTTTCTTT.

This clone was observed a few times. This chain uses TRBV4-1 with TRBJ1-1; weak D call: TRBD1 (6 bases). This CDR3 spans 15 amino acids. Per the germline V gene, CDR1 is MGHRA and CDR2 is YSYEKL. V dropped 1 base and J dropped 0 bases, with 9 bases sitting between them. The CDR3 is CASSQGDTLNTEAFF. For the CDR3, the DNA is TGCGCCAGCAGCCAAGGGGACACCTTGAACACTGAAGCTTTCTTT.

The chain is built from TRBV28 and TRBJ1-4, with unresolved D. The CDR3 consists of 14 residues. The germline V gene has CDR1 MDHEN and CDR2 SYDVKM. V was cut by 10 bases and J by 3 bases, with 15 bases left in between. CDR3 nucleotides: TGTGCCACCCGCGAGGCCGGGTCTAATGAAAAACTGTTTTTT. Amino acids: CATREAGSNEKLFF.

This rearrangement joins TRBV5-4 to TRBJ2-3; D perhaps matches TRBD2 (6 bases). CDR1 SGHNT and CDR2 YYREEE come from the germline V gene (reference sequence). The CDR3 runs 14 residues. The V end lost 3 bases, the J end lost 1 base, and 9 bases lay between the germline ends. In DNA, the CDR3 is TGTGCCAGCAGCTGGGGACTCGGCACAGATACGCAGTATTTT. Encoded protein: CASSWGLGTDTQYF.

The chain combines TRBV6-6 with TRBJ1-5; 8 nucleotides line up with TRBD1. The CDR3 covers 14 residues. V gave up 4 bases and J gave up 3 bases; unmatched junction bases: 2. Looked up from germline, CDR1 is MNHNY and CDR2 is SVGAGI (reference sequence). The CDR3 sequence is CASSWDRSNQPQHF. The CDR3, as DNA: TGTGCCAGCAGTTGGGACAGGTCCAATCAGCCCCAGCATTTT.

The CDR3 reads CASSQVLQGADTQYF. CDR3 nucleotides: TGTGCCAGCAGCCAAGTCCTACAGGGCGCAGATACGCAGTATTTT. V is TRBV4-2 and J is TRBJ2-3; D is possibly TRBD1 (6 bases). V lost 1 base and J 4 bases, leaving 12 bases between the germline ends. The germline gives CDR1 LGHNA, CDR2 YNFKEQ. The CDR3 consists of 15 residues.

The gene calls are TRBV6-5 and TRBJ1-4; D perhaps matches TRBD1 (6 bases). The CDR3 sequence is 14 residues long. The V end lost 5 bases, the J end lost 3 bases, and 10 bases lay between the germline ends. In germline, CDR1 is MNHEY, CDR2 SVGAGI. The CDR3 sequence is CASSQGSANEKLFF. CDR3 in DNA: TGTGCCAGCAGTCAGGGGTCTGCTAATGAAAAACTGTTTTTT.

This sequence joins TRBV9 and TRBJ2-1; a weak D match, TRBD1 (5 bases). Germline CDR1 and CDR2: SGDLS and YYNGEE. V gave up 3 bases and J gave up 4 bases, with 8 bases separating them. The CDR3 loop spans 13 amino acids. CDR3 in amino acids: CASSADSYNEQFF. The CDR3 DNA reads as TGTGCCAGCAGCGCCGACAGTTACAATGAGCAGTTCTTC.

The J gene is TRBJ2-2, the V gene TRBV9; TRBD2 agrees at 10 bases. Germline assignment: CDR1 SGDLS and CDR2 YYNGEE. V lost 2 bases and J lost 5; bases outside the gene matches: 6. CDR3 length equals 16 residues. CDR3 loop: CASSVASGSGTGELFF. As DNA, the CDR3 is TGTGCCAGCAGCGTGGCTAGCGGGAGTGGAACCGGGGAGCTGTTTTTT.

This rearrangement joins TRBV9 to TRBJ2-5, with a weak D call TRBD2 (6 bases). Germline V gene sequence: CDR1 SGDLS, CDR2 YYNGEE. This CDR3 spans 14 amino acids. V dropped 1 base and J dropped 7 bases, with 14 bases sitting between them. As DNA, the CDR3 is TGTGCCAGCAGCGTACAGGCTAGCGTGGCGACCCAGTACTTC. Its translation is CASSVQASVATQYF.

On this clone: Germline is not matched at one junction end, which may reflect a read error. The chain links TRBV7-7 to TRBJ2-2; perhaps TRBD1 as D (5 bases). The CDR3 has 16 residues. Germline V gene sequence: CDR1 SSHAT, CDR2 FNYEAQ (reference sequence). CDR3 loop: CASSPAGHPNTGELFF. In nucleotides, the CDR3 is TGTGCTAGCAGCCCAGCTGGACACCCGAACACCGGGGAGCTGTTTTTT.

The chain employs TRBV7-3 and TRBJ1-1; TRBD1 agrees at 8 bases. CDR1 and CDR2 (germline): SGHTA, FQGTGA. The CDR3 is 11 residues long. Trimming removed 5 bases from V and 10 bases from J; junction bases left unmatched: 3. The CDR3 nucleotides are TGTGCCAGCAGCCAGGGGACAGGAGCTTTCTTT. It encodes CASSQGTGAFF.

This clone appeared a single time. CDR3 in DNA: TGTGCCAGCAGCGTAGGTAGGAGCTCTGGGGCCAACGTCCTGACTTTC. Protein sequence: CASSVGRSSGANVLTF. The chain is built from TRBV9 and TRBJ2-6, with D hard to call. This CDR3 has 16 residues. Germline V gene data show CDR1 as SGDLS and CDR2 as YYNGEE. V lost 0 bases to trimming and J lost 0 bases, with 7 bases between them.